These 18 T cell receptor beta chains share one sample of origin, sequenced in a study of blood T cell repertoires in COVID-19. Assay used: immunoSEQ multiplex PCR; TCRdb lists only in-frame clones, some missing. The table lists some 130,000 clones, under 90% of them singletons. What was sequenced was PBMCs or T cells enriched from blood (not recorded which). The receptors shown here come from a middle-aged man with acute COVID-19.

For the CDR3, the DNA is TGTGCCAGCTCACCAATCGGCGGGGTGAACACTGAAGCTTTCTTT. Protein sequence: CASSPIGGVNTEAFF. The chain couples TRBV18 to TRBJ1-1; D remains unclear. This CDR3 is built from 15 residues. The germline gives CDR1 KGHSH, CDR2 LQKENI. The V end was cut by 2 bases, the J end by 0 bases, with 10 bases between. Based on the CDR3 plus reference TRBV18 and TRBJ1-1, the full variable domain is NAGVMQNPRHLVRRRGQEARLRCSPMKGHSHVYWYRQLPEEGLKFMVYLQKENIIDESGMPKERFSAEFPKEGPSILRIQQVVRGDSAAYFCASSPIGGVNTEAFFGQGTRLTVV.

This chain connects TRBV5-4 to TRBJ2-3, with D possibly being TRBD2 (6 bases). V was pared by 5 bases and J by 0 bases, with 13 bases between. This CDR3 contains 15 residues. Germline V gene sequence: CDR1 SGHNT, CDR2 YYREEE (reference sequence). The CDR3 region is CASSKTSASTDTQYF. Written as DNA, the CDR3 is TGTGCCAGCAGTAAGACTAGTGCGAGCACAGATACGCAGTATTTT.

The count of this clone is one. The chain carries TRBV27 and TRBJ2-3, with D possibly being TRBD2 (5 bases). Trimming removed 4 bases at V and 1 base at J, with 18 bases between. From germline, CDR1 is MNHEY and CDR2 SMNVEV (reference sequence). This CDR3 comprises 17 residues. CDR3 in DNA: TGTGCCAGCAGTTCTCTTTATGGAGCGAGGGGCACAGATACGCAGTATTTT. Amino acids: CASSSLYGARGTDTQYF.

This chain connects TRBV10-3 to TRBJ1-2, with D unclear. The CDR3 has 13 amino acids. Trimming pared 3 bases from V and 2 bases from J, leaving 7 bases between. The germline gives CDR1 ENHRY, CDR2 SYGVKD. In DNA, the CDR3 is TGTGCCATCAGTGACGGCAGGAACTATGGCTACACCTTC. This codes for CAISDGRNYGYTF.

CDR3: CASSLERHSTDTQYF. CDR3 sequence (DNA): TGTGCCAGCTCACTCGAGAGGCATAGCACAGATACGCAGTATTTT. The J gene is TRBJ2-3, the V gene TRBV18, with D unclear. The CDR3 has 15 amino acids. Germline CDR1 is KGHSH and CDR2 is LQKENI. The V gene lost 4 bases and the J gene lost 0 bases, with 11 bases spanning the gap.

This clone appeared a few times. The chain employs TRBV30 and TRBJ1-1, with D possibly matching TRBD1 (5 bases). Germline V gives CDR1 GTSNPN, CDR2 SVGIG (reference sequence). There are 12 residues in the CDR3. V lost 3 bases to trimming and J lost 5 bases, with 10 bases between them. The CDR3 region has the DNA TGTGCCTGGAGGGGGGGTGGTACTGAAGCTTTCTTT. Protein sequence: CAWRGGGTEAFF.

This clone was seen a handful of times. The chain carries TRBV6-6 and TRBJ1-6; 8 bases are a match to TRBD1. The CDR3 is made up of 15 amino acids. The trim removed 2 bases at V and 8 bases at J, leaving 5 bases unmatched. Per the germline V gene, CDR1 is MNHNY and CDR2 is SVGAGI (reference sequence). CDR3 loop: CASSYQGAGDSPLHF. As DNA, the CDR3 is TGTGCCAGCAGTTACCAGGGGGCGGGGGATTCACCCCTCCACTTT.

This rearrangement joins TRBV25-1 to TRBJ1-5; TRBD1 is a possible D gene (5 bases). The CDR3 covers 14 residues. Germline CDR1 MGHDK, CDR2 SYGVNS. Trimming cost V 6 bases and J 6 bases, with 15 bases left between them. The CDR3 nucleotides read TGTGCCAGCAGCCGAGGAGGGGAAATTCAGCCCCAGCATTTT. Translation gives CASSRGGEIQPQHF. Filled out from reference TRBV25-1 and TRBJ1-5, the complete variable domain reads EADIYQTPRYLVIGTGKKITLECSQTMGHDKMYWYQQDPGMELHLIHYSYGVNSTEKGDLSSESTVSRIRTEHFPLTLESARPSHTSQYLCASSRGGEIQPQHFGDGTRLSIL.

V usage is TRBV5-1 and J usage is TRBJ1-2; possibly TRBD1 for D (5 bases). The CDR3 runs to 14 residues. The V end lost 4 bases, the J end lost 0 bases, and 10 bases lay between the germline ends. Germline V CDR1 and CDR2: SGHRS, YFSETQ. The CDR3 here is CASSRGEANYGYTF. In DNA, the CDR3 is TGCGCCAGCAGCAGAGGGGAGGCTAACTATGGCTACACCTTC. Variable domain in full (rest from reference TRBV5-1 and TRBJ1-2): KAGVTQTPRYLIKTRGQQVTLSCSPISGHRSVSWYQQTPGQGLQFLFEYFSETQRNKGNFPGRFSGRQFSNSRSEMNVSTLELGDSALYLCASSRGEANYGYTFGSGTRLTVV.

The V and J genes are TRBV7-2 and TRBJ2-5; 10 nucleotides line up with TRBD2. The CDR3 is 18 amino acids. The V gene's germline CDR1 is SGHTA and CDR2 FQGNSA. V shed 1 base and J 1 base; nucleotides not matched to a gene: 9. The CDR3, as DNA: TGTGCCAGCAGCTTAGTCTTAGCGGGGGGACCACTCCAAGAGACCCAGTACTTC. This sequence encodes CASSLVLAGGPLQETQYF.

V gene TRBV10-1 combines with J gene TRBJ2-5; D may be TRBD2 (6 bases). The V gene's germline CDR1 is WNHNN and CDR2 SYGVQD (reference sequence). The CDR3 is made up of 14 amino acids. Deletions cut 2 bases from V and 4 bases from J, with 11 bases between. The chain's CDR3 is CASSENLGGETQYF. DNA for the CDR3: TGCGCCAGCAGTGAGAATCTCGGGGGAGAGACCCAGTACTTC.

The chain employs TRBV12-3 or TRBV12-4 and TRBJ2-1; D perhaps matches TRBD2 (6 bases). The CDR3 runs to 13 residues. With 8 bases removed from V and 8 bases from J, the gap between germline ends came to 16 bases. This CDR3 is CASDLGRDHEQFF. The CDR3 DNA is TGTGCCAGCGACCTGGGGCGGGACCATGAGCAGTTCTTC.

The V and J genes are TRBV24-1 and TRBJ1-2, with D possibly TRBD1 on 6 matching bases. CDR3 size: 14 residues. The germline V and J ends were trimmed by 2 bases and 3 bases, with 9 bases remaining between them. The germline gives CDR1 KGHDR, CDR2 SFDVKD. CDR3 coding DNA: TGTGCCACCAGTGATTCGGACAGAGACTATGGCTACACCTTC. Translated: CATSDSDRDYGYTF.

The chain combines TRBV5-1 with TRBJ2-7; TRBD1 might be the D (6 bases). The V end lost 0 bases, the J end lost 1 base, and 8 bases lay between the germline ends. The CDR3 loop spans 14 amino acids. CDR1 is SGHRS, CDR2 YFSETQ, per germline. CDR3 nucleotides: TGCGCCAGCAGCTTGGCCCAGGGGTCCTACGAGCAGTACTTC. It yields the protein CASSLAQGSYEQYF.

The chain uses TRBV28 and TRBJ2-7; weak D call: TRBD2 (5 bases). CDR1 is MDHEN and CDR2 is SYDVKM in the germline V gene. The CDR3 spans 12 residues. Trimming left V 7 bases short and J 3 bases short, with 10 bases between. This CDR3 reads CASTPRGYEQYF. The CDR3 DNA sequence: TGTGCCAGCACCCCTCGGGGCTACGAGCAGTACTTC.

V usage is TRBV15 and J usage is TRBJ1-1; TRBD1 might be the D (5 bases). V lost 0 bases and J lost 8, with 10 bases in between. CDR1 and CDR2 from the germline V gene are LNHNV and YYDKDF (reference sequence). The CDR3 runs to 13 residues. CDR3 sequence: CATSRDGGIEAFF. The DNA for the CDR3 is TGTGCCACCAGCAGAGATGGGGGGATCGAAGCTTTCTTT.

The chain couples TRBV6-5 to TRBJ2-5; D call uncertain. The V and J ends lost 4 bases and 0 bases respectively, with 6 bases between them. CDR1 is MNHEY, CDR2 SVGAGI, per germline. The CDR3 is made up of 13 amino acids. This chain's CDR3 is CASSSENQETQYF. As DNA, the CDR3 is TGTGCCAGCAGTTCGGAGAACCAAGAGACCCAGTACTTC.

The gene calls are TRBV5-6 and TRBJ2-5; D is perhaps TRBD1 (6 bases). Deletions cut 0 bases from V and 5 bases from J, with 14 bases between. CDR3 length equals 15 residues. Germline V CDR1 and CDR2: SGHDT, YYEEEE. The CDR3 loop is CASSLVGASGETQYF. CDR3 in DNA: TGTGCCAGCAGCTTGGTGGGGGCCTCGGGGGAGACCCAGTACTTC.